One sample yielded the 23 T cell receptor beta chains listed below, sequenced in a study of beta chain features in type 1 diabetes. Study-level findings and limits: In every one of the four CD4+ subsets, TCRB CDR3s were moderately but significantly shorter in Type 1 diabetes patients.

The authors reverse transcribed all of the isolated RNA, so sequencing captured expressed TCRB transcripts. Libraries were prepared by immunoSEQ multiplex PCR; TCRdb keeps only in-frame clonotypes and omits some of them. The sample has roughly 700,000 clones, roughly 13% seen once; the top ten hold less than 0.025%. These TCRs are of unknown antigen specificity. The sample consisted of naive CD4+ T cells from blood. These receptors came from a man between 18 and 35 years old with type 1 diabetes.

The table lists this clone with a few counts. The sample carries other DNA sequences with the same CDR3. The rearrangement joins TRBV9 to TRBJ2-7, with D perhaps given as TRBD1 or TRBD2 (5 bases each). V dropped 0 bases and J dropped 0 bases, with 7 bases sitting between them. The CDR3 loop spans 14 amino acids. The germline V gene has CDR1 SGDLS and CDR2 YYNGEE. The CDR3 DNA reads TGTGCCAGCAGCGTAGGGGGGTTCTCCTACGAGCAGTACTTC. Amino acids: CASSVGGFSYEQYF.

The chain uses TRBV20-1 and TRBJ1-2; possibly TRBD1 for D (5 bases). In germline, CDR1 is DFQATT, CDR2 SNEGSKA (reference sequence). The V gene lost 3 bases and the J gene lost 8 bases, with 10 bases spanning the gap. CDR3 length equals 11 residues. This chain's CDR3 is CSASPGHGYTF. The CDR3 region has the DNA TGCAGTGCTAGTCCGGGGCACGGCTACACCTTC.

This clone was recorded a few times. CDR3 protein: CAWSVGQINTIYF. CDR3 bases: TGTGCCTGGAGTGTGGGGCAGATAAACACCATATATTTT. This chain joins TRBV30 and TRBJ1-3; possibly TRBD1 for D (5 bases). The CDR3 has 13 amino acids. The ends were cut back, 0 bases at V and 6 bases at J, with 9 bases in the middle. The germline V gene encodes CDR1 GTSNPN and CDR2 SVGIG (reference sequence).

The chain is built from TRBV7-9 and TRBJ2-7; D possibly uses TRBD1 or TRBD2 (5 bases each). CDR3 size: 15 residues. The germline V gene encodes CDR1 SEHNR and CDR2 FQNEAQ (reference sequence). The V gene lost 5 bases and the J gene lost 6 bases, with 20 bases spanning the gap. The CDR3 coding sequence is TGTGCCAGCAGCCCCGCCGGGACCTCTGTCCGCGAGCAGTACTTC. Protein: CASSPAGTSVREQYF.

The chain combines TRBV5-1 with TRBJ1-2; D unresolved. Germline CDR1 is SGHRS and CDR2 is YFSETQ. Between the trimmed V and J ends, which lost 2 bases and 4 bases, there was a span of 12 bases. This CDR3 region has 14 residues. In DNA, the CDR3 is TGCGCCAGCAGCTTTAGAGATACCTCCTATGGCTACACCTTC. Amino acids: CASSFRDTSYGYTF.

The V gene is TRBV15, the J gene TRBJ2-1; TRBD2 aligns across 14 bases. CDR3 length: 13 residues. CDR1 is LNHNV, CDR2 YYDKDF, per germline (reference sequence). Trimming at V came to 8 bases and at J to 9 bases, leaving 3 bases not matched to a gene. CDR3 sequence: CATRGLAGVEQFF. DNA of the CDR3: TGTGCCACCCGGGGACTAGCGGGGGTTGAGCAGTTCTTC.

This clone was seen a few times. Other nucleotide sequences in the sample specify the same CDR3. The chain couples TRBV30 to TRBJ1-5; D might be TRBD1 (5 bases). The V gene's germline CDR1 is GTSNPN and CDR2 SVGIG (reference sequence). This CDR3 has 12 amino acids. The V end lost 2 bases, the J end lost 6 bases, and 8 bases lay between the germline ends. CDR3 loop: CAWSPGGQPQHF. In DNA form, the CDR3 reads TGTGCCTGGAGTCCGGGGGGTCAGCCCCAGCATTTT.

This chain connects TRBV9 to TRBJ2-5, with D maybe TRBD2 (6 bases). CDR3 length: 15 amino acids. The germline gives CDR1 SGDLS, CDR2 YYNGEE. V was trimmed by 0 bases and J by 2 bases, leaving 11 bases between them. The CDR3 DNA reads as TGTGCCAGCAGCGTAGGGGGGACTCAGCAAGAGACCCAGTACTTC. Translating gives CASSVGGTQQETQYF. The whole variable domain, filled in from reference TRBV9 and TRBJ2-5, reads DSGVTQTPKHLITATGQRVTLRCSPRSGDLSVYWYQQSLDQGLQFLIQYYNGEERAKGNILERFSAQQFPDLHSELNLSSLELGDSALYFCASSVGGTQQETQYFGPGTRLLVL.

V usage is TRBV12-5 and J usage is TRBJ2-7; D gene uncertain. V was shortened by 6 bases and J by 7 bases, with 16 bases between the two germline ends. The CDR3 contains 13 residues. CDR1 LGHNT and CDR2 FRNRAP come from the germline V gene. The CDR3 protein is CASGQSEDREQYF. DNA for the CDR3: TGTGCTAGTGGACAGTCCGAGGATCGGGAGCAGTACTTC. Using reference TRBV12-5 and TRBJ2-7 for the parts outside the CDR3, the full variable domain is DARVTQTPRHKVTEMGQEVTMRCQPILGHNTVFWYRQTMMQGLELLAYFRNRAPLDDSGMPKDRFSAEMPDATLATLKIQPSEPRDSAVYFCASGQSEDREQYFGPGTRLTVT.

The gene calls are TRBV29-1 and TRBJ2-1, with 12 bases aligning to TRBD2. The CDR3 has 14 residues. From germline, CDR1 is SQVTM and CDR2 ANQGSEA. With 7 bases clipped from V and 8 bases from J, the junction kept 9 bases outside the gene matches. The CDR3 DNA is TGCAGCGCCCTAGCGGGGGGGCCTGTCGATGAGCAGTTCTTC. Its translation is CSALAGGPVDEQFF.

This rearrangement joins TRBV5-4 to TRBJ1-1; D uncertain. This CDR3 comprises 14 residues. Germline V gene sequence: CDR1 SGHNT, CDR2 YYREEE (reference sequence). Trimming took 1 base from V and 0 from J, leaving 7 bases between them. Written as DNA, the CDR3 is TGTGCCAGCAGCTTGACAGCTATGAACACTGAAGCTTTCTTT. Amino acids: CASSLTAMNTEAFF.

This chain uses TRBV4-1 with TRBJ2-2, with 9 positions matching TRBD2. The CDR3 totals 18 residues. Germline V gene lookup returns CDR1 MGHRA and CDR2 YSYEKL. Unmatched junction bases numbered 11, after V lost 2 bases and J lost 4 bases. This CDR3 reads CASSQKKGAGGGTGELFF. The CDR3, as DNA: TGCGCCAGCAGCCAAAAAAAGGGAGCGGGGGGCGGCACCGGGGAGCTGTTTTTT.

This clone was counted a single time. The rearrangement uses TRBV4-2 and TRBJ2-7; the D gene is possibly TRBD2 (7 bases). The V end was cut by 4 bases, the J end by 3 bases, with 25 bases between. Germline loops: CDR1 LGHNA, CDR2 YNFKEQ. This CDR3 spans 18 amino acids. The CDR3 region has the DNA TGTGCCAGCAGCCGGGGGGGCCTAACTTATGGGACGGGCTACGAGCAGTACTTC. Translated: CASSRGGLTYGTGYEQYF.

This clone was observed a few times. The rearrangement links TRBV19 to TRBJ2-2; D call uncertain. The CDR3 contains 12 residues. Germline assignment: CDR1 LNHDA and CDR2 SQIVND (reference sequence). The ends were cut back, 1 base at V and 8 bases at J, with 5 bases in the middle. CDR3 in DNA: TGTGCCAGTAGTATAGGACCTGGGGAGCTGTTTTTT. Protein product: CASSIGPGELFF.

This clone was observed a few times. This sequence joins TRBV28 and TRBJ1-2; D is undetermined. CDR3 size: 14 residues. The germline gives CDR1 MDHEN, CDR2 SYDVKM. The V and J ends lost 4 bases and 6 bases respectively, with 15 bases between them. The chain's CDR3 is CASSSLGGGDGYTF. CDR3 in DNA: TGTGCCAGCAGTTCCCTGGGTGGCGGTGATGGCTACACCTTC.

This clone was counted a few times. The chain recombines TRBV20-1 with TRBJ2-7; no clear D. The V gene lost 7 bases and the J gene lost 5 bases, with 12 bases spanning the gap. The CDR3 covers 11 residues. Per germline, CDR1 DFQATT and CDR2 SNEGSKA (reference sequence). DNA for the CDR3: TGCAGTGTGATGGGTCCCAACGAGCAGTACTTC. It translates to CSVMGPNEQYF.

Here the CDR3 DNA reads TGTGCCTCGACAGGGTACAATGAGCAGTTCTTC. Amino acid sequence: CASTGYNEQFF. The chain couples TRBV30 to TRBJ2-1, with TRBD1 matching 7 bases. Germline loops: CDR1 GTSNPN, CDR2 SVGIG (reference sequence). V was pared by 7 bases and J by 4 bases, with 1 base of the junction left unmatched. This CDR3 has 11 residues.

In this sample, this clone turned up a few times. V and J are TRBV5-1 and TRBJ1-1, with 8 bases fitting TRBD1. The CDR3 runs 15 residues. Per germline, CDR1 SGHRS and CDR2 YFSETQ. The V segment lost 4 bases and the J segment 2 bases; nucleotides outside the gene matches: 7. Written as DNA, the CDR3 is TGCGCCAGCAGCAGAAAGACAGGGGACAACACTGAAGCTTTCTTT. Translated, it gives CASSRKTGDNTEAFF.

The chain recombines TRBV28 with TRBJ2-7; TRBD1 aligns across 9 bases. Germline V CDR1 and CDR2: MDHEN, SYDVKM. The V segment lost 2 bases and the J segment 1 base; nucleotides outside the gene matches: 3. This CDR3 has 15 residues. Here the CDR3 reads CASSLEGQGSYEQYF. In nucleotides, the CDR3 is TGTGCCAGCAGTTTAGAGGGACAGGGATCCTACGAGCAGTACTTC.

This clone was seen a few times. The chain couples TRBV28 to TRBJ1-2; a possible D gene is TRBD1 (6 bases). The CDR3 runs 14 residues. The germline gives CDR1 MDHEN, CDR2 SYDVKM. V lost 6 bases, J lost 4 bases, and 15 bases lay in between. The chain's CDR3 is CASRLATGFYGYTF. The CDR3 DNA follows: TGTGCCAGCAGATTAGCAACAGGGTTCTATGGCTACACCTTC.

This clone was counted at least ten times. The chain carries TRBV30 and TRBJ1-5; TRBD1 matches 8 bases. The length of the CDR3 is 13 residues. The ends lost 3 bases at V and 4 bases at J; junction bases unmatched: 2. Germline CDR1 is GTSNPN and CDR2 is SVGIG (reference sequence). The CDR3 sequence is CAWSGDRNQPQHF. DNA of the CDR3: TGTGCCTGGAGCGGGGACAGGAATCAGCCCCAGCATTTT. Full variable domain (outside the CDR3, taken from reference TRBV30 and TRBJ1-5): SQTIHQWPATLVQPVGSPLSLECTVEGTSNPNLYWYRQAAGRGLQLLFYSVGIGQISSEVPQNLSASRPQDRQFILSSKKLLLSDSGFYLCAWSGDRNQPQHFGDGTRLSIL.

This clone was seen a handful of times. CDR3 coding DNA: TGTGCCAGCTCACCGGACCCGATGACTAATGAAAAACTGTTTTTT. Translating it yields CASSPDPMTNEKLFF. This chain links TRBV25-1 with TRBJ1-4; D is uncertain. Trimming left V 8 bases short and J 2 bases short, with 15 bases between. Germline assignment: CDR1 MGHDK and CDR2 SYGVNS. The CDR3 extends over 15 amino acids.

The chain is built from TRBV14 and TRBJ1-2; D gene unclear. Trimming stripped 0 bases from V and 1 base from J, with 6 bases between. Germline CDR1 is SGHDN and CDR2 is FVKESK. This CDR3 has 14 amino acids. The CDR3 protein is CASSQDGRNYGYTF. The DNA of the CDR3 is TGTGCCAGCAGCCAAGATGGCCGTAACTATGGCTACACCTTC.